This entry lists 18 T cell receptor beta chains sequenced from one sample in a study of blood T cell repertoires in COVID-19 (dated by TCRdb to 2020 to 2022). Libraries were built with the immunoSEQ multiplex PCR assay. This is the immuneACCESS table as TCRdb keeps it, with only in-frame sequences that have V and J called. A part of the clones is gone; compared with another copy, unresolved V genes explain less than half, and the rest is unexplained. Recorded for this sample are 70,000 to 90,000 clones; more than 60% of them occurred a single time. The top ten hold approximately 10% of the sample. The sequenced material came from peripheral blood. The receptor set was obtained from a man in his 70s with acute or convalescent COVID-19.

Only a few counts were recorded for this clone. The V gene is TRBV7-2, the J gene TRBJ2-7; the D gene is possibly TRBD1 (6 bases). Germline values: CDR1 SGHTA, CDR2 FQGNSA. This CDR3 has 13 residues. The germline V and J ends were trimmed by 2 bases and 5 bases, with 10 bases remaining between them. DNA of the CDR3: TGTGCCAGCAGCTTAAAACAGGGACACGAGCAGTACTTC. This encodes CASSLKQGHEQYF.

The chain carries TRBV28 and TRBJ1-2, with D unresolved. This CDR3 is built from 13 residues. V lost 3 bases and J 2 bases, leaving 7 bases between the germline ends. Germline V gives CDR1 MDHEN, CDR2 SYDVKM. The CDR3 protein is CASSLNRNYGYTF. The CDR3 nucleotides are TGTGCCAGCAGTTTGAACAGAAACTATGGCTACACCTTC.

This clone was seen just once. The rearrangement uses TRBV5-5 and TRBJ2-1; 8 bases are a match to TRBD2. V lost 0 bases, J lost 7 bases, and 9 bases stayed unmatched. The CDR3 has 16 residues. Germline V CDR1 and CDR2: SGHKS, YYEKEE (reference sequence). The CDR3 protein is CASSLASGGRGNEQFF. The CDR3 nucleotides are TGTGCCAGCAGCTTGGCCAGCGGGGGCCGGGGGAATGAGCAGTTCTTC.

The V gene is TRBV5-1, the J gene TRBJ2-4, with a weak D call TRBD2 (6 bases). V lost 3 bases and J lost 8, with 18 bases in between. This CDR3 has 15 residues. CDR1 and CDR2 from the germline V gene are SGHRS and YFSETQ. CDR3 nucleotides: TGCGCCAGCAGCTCGGAGGGGATGGCACGCGACATTCAGTACTTC. Amino acids: CASSSEGMARDIQYF.

This sequence joins TRBV7-8 and TRBJ1-2; 9 nucleotides agree with TRBD1. V shed 5 bases, J shed 6 bases, and the junction held 19 bases outside the gene matches. This CDR3 spans 18 amino acids. Germline values: CDR1 SGHVS, CDR2 FQNEAQ. The CDR3 protein is CASSPNHRGTGKSDGYTF. CDR3 nucleotides: TGTGCCAGCAGCCCCAACCATCGCGGGACAGGGAAATCGGATGGCTACACCTTC.

The rearrangement uses TRBV5-4 and TRBJ2-3; the match to TRBD2 covers 9 bases. The germline gives CDR1 SGHNT, CDR2 YYREEE (reference sequence). The V segment lost 3 bases and the J segment 1 base; nucleotides outside the gene matches: 6. This CDR3 has 16 residues. Here the CDR3 DNA reads TGTGCCAGCAGCTCTCGACCTAGCGGGGGCACAGATACGCAGTATTTT. This sequence encodes CASSSRPSGGTDTQYF. Filled out from reference TRBV5-4 and TRBJ2-3, the complete variable domain reads ETGVTQSPTHLIKTRGQQVTLRCSSQSGHNTVSWYQQALGQGPQFIFQYYREEENGRGNFPPRFSGLQFPNYSSELNVNALELDDSALYLCASSSRPSGGTDTQYFGPGTRLTVL.

The chain employs TRBV19 and TRBJ2-1; 13 bases agree with TRBD2. The CDR3 has 18 residues. V lost 10 bases to trimming and J lost 4 bases; unmatched junction nucleotides: 16. From germline, CDR1 is LNHDA and CDR2 SQIVND (reference sequence). The CDR3 is CATSLGLGTSGVYNEQFF. The CDR3 DNA sequence: TGTGCCACCTCACTCGGGTTGGGGACTAGCGGGGTGTACAATGAGCAGTTCTTC.

This chain links TRBV5-1 with TRBJ2-3; 14 bases are a match to TRBD2. The CDR3 is 16 residues long. Germline CDR1 and CDR2: SGHRS and YFSETQ. J was trimmed by 3 bases and V by 4 bases; bases with no gene match: 4. In nucleotides, the CDR3 is TGCGCCAGCAGCCGGACTAGCGGGGGGAGAACAGATACGCAGTATTTT. This translates into CASSRTSGGRTDTQYF.

The rearrangement uses TRBV5-1 and TRBJ1-2; D unresolved. V was clipped by 4 bases and J by 9 bases, with 22 bases between them. CDR3 length: 15 residues. Germline loops: CDR1 SGHRS, CDR2 YFSETQ. CDR3 DNA sequence: TGCGCCAGCAGCCTCATAGTAGAGGAGGGCCGTAGCTACACCTTC. Translating it yields CASSLIVEEGRSYTF.

This clone has a single count. This chain connects TRBV6-5 to TRBJ2-3, with a possible D match to TRBD2 (6 bases). This CDR3 contains 15 residues. Trimming took 2 bases from V and 0 from J, leaving 9 bases between them. Germline values: CDR1 MNHEY, CDR2 SVGAGI. The CDR3 here is CASSYGGASTDTQYF. The CDR3 region has the DNA TGTGCCAGCAGTTACGGAGGGGCTAGCACAGATACGCAGTATTTT.

The J gene is TRBJ2-6, the V gene TRBV4-1; 9 positions match TRBD1. The CDR3 is 20 residues long. CDR1 is MGHRA and CDR2 is YSYEKL in the germline V gene. The J segment lost 4 bases and the V segment lost 1 base, leaving 14 bases of the junction unmatched. The CDR3 sequence: CASSQASGTGSFWGANVLTF. CDR3 nucleotides: TGCGCCAGCAGCCAAGCCTCCGGGACAGGGTCCTTCTGGGGGGCCAACGTCCTGACTTTC.

J is TRBJ1-6 and V is TRBV5-1; TRBD1 agrees at 8 bases. Germline V lookup: CDR1 SGHRS, CDR2 YFSETQ. The CDR3 has 18 residues. V was clipped by 2 bases and J by 0 bases; unmatched bases: 7. Here the CDR3 reads CASSLWTGTSSYNSPLHF. For the CDR3, the DNA is TGCGCCAGCAGCTTATGGACAGGGACCAGCTCCTATAATTCACCCCTCCACTTT.

The genes are TRBV2 and TRBJ2-7, with D perhaps TRBD1 (6 bases). V was shortened by 1 base and J by 5 bases, with 12 bases between the two germline ends. Looked up from germline, CDR1 is SNHLY and CDR2 is FYNNEI. The CDR3 is made up of 14 amino acids. The CDR3 reads CASSEVQGRDEQYV. CDR3 DNA: TGTGCCAGCAGTGAAGTCCAGGGGCGCGACGAGCAGTACGTC.

The V gene is TRBV5-4, the J gene TRBJ2-2; D unresolved. V shed 0 bases and J shed 6 bases, with 9 bases lying between them. Germline CDR1 and CDR2: SGHNT and YYREEE (reference sequence). CDR3 size: 14 residues. The DNA for the CDR3 is TGTGCCAGCAGCTTGGATCCAAGAGCCGGGGAGCTGTTTTTT. Residues: CASSLDPRAGELFF.

The chain has TRBV5-4 and TRBJ1-6; no clear D gene. V was trimmed by 0 bases and J by 9 bases, leaving 13 bases between them. From germline, CDR1 is SGHNT and CDR2 YYREEE (reference sequence). This CDR3 region has 15 residues. The CDR3 nucleotides read TGTGCCAGCAGCTTGGCCCCCCGTGTCGGTTCACCCCTCCACTTT. Its protein is CASSLAPRVGSPLHF.

The rearrangement links TRBV24-1 to TRBJ2-2, with 7 nucleotides matching TRBD1. Germline CDR1 is KGHDR and CDR2 is SFDVKD. Losses at the gene ends were 3 bases for V and 3 bases for J; bases not matched to a gene: 9. This CDR3 has 17 residues. The DNA for the CDR3 is TGTGCCACCAGTGATGGGGCCGGGACAGATTACACCGGGGAGCTGTTTTTT. Its protein product is CATSDGAGTDYTGELFF.

The rearrangement links TRBV10-3 to TRBJ1-1, with TRBD1 matching over 8 bases. Germline loops: CDR1 ENHRY, CDR2 SYGVKD. The CDR3 runs to 14 residues. J lost 1 base, V lost 10 bases, and 8 bases had no gene match. The CDR3 region has the DNA TGTGCCACGAGACAGGGGCGGGGGAACACTGAAGCTTTCTTT. Translated, it gives CATRQGRGNTEAFF.

This rearrangement joins TRBV2 to TRBJ1-5; TRBD1 might be the D (6 bases). This CDR3 spans 15 amino acids. Trimming removed 5 bases from V and 6 bases from J, with 17 bases in between. In germline, CDR1 is SNHLY, CDR2 FYNNEI. CDR3 nucleotide sequence: TGTGCCAGCAGTCGAGGGGGAGCGGGGAGTCAGCCCCAGCATTTT. Residues: CASSRGGAGSQPQHF.